Below, one T cell receptor (beta chain) is given with its context. Its antigen is currently unknown. The data derive from a study of shared clonotypes between healthy human individuals. CD45RO-negative CD8 cells positively selected for CCR7 made up the naive population, which excluded terminally differentiated effector memory CD45RA+ cells. Study-level results: Shared across several donors were roughly 5% of the naive CD4 clonotypes.

The genomic DNA of each subset was split evenly across several immunoSEQ plates. Assay used: immunoSEQ multiplex PCR; TCRdb lists only in-frame clones, some missing. This table has 800,000 to 950,000 clones, just over 95% appearing once. The ends were cut back, 2 bases at V and 4 bases at J, with 4 bases in the middle. The germline gives CDR1 SGHDT, CDR2 YYEEEE. The CDR3 extends over 12 amino acids. The sequence derives from a man aged 25 to 45 in good health. The specimen sequenced was naive CD8+ T cells sorted from blood. This chain connects TRBV5-6 to TRBJ2-1; D call uncertain. DNA for the CDR3: TGTGCCAGCAGCTTCGGGTACAATGAGCAGTTCTTC. Its protein product is CASSFGYNEQFF.